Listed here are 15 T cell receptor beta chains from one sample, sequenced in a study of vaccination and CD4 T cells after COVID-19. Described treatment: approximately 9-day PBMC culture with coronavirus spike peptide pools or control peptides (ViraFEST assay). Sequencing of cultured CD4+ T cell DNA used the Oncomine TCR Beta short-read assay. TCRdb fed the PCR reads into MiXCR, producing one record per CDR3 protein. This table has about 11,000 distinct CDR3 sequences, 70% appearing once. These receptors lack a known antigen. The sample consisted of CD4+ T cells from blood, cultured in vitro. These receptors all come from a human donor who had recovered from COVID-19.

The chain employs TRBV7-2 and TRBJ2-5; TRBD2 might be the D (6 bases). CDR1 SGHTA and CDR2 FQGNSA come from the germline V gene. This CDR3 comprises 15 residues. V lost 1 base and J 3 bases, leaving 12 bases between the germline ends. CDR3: CASSLGLWGEETQYF. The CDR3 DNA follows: TGTGCCAGCAGCTTAGGGCTGTGGGGGGAAGAGACCCAGTACTTC.

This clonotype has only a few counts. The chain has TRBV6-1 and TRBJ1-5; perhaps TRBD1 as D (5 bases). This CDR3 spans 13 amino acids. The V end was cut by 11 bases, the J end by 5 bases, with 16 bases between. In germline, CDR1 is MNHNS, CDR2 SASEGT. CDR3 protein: CAETGGPHQPQHF. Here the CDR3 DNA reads TGTGCCGAAACAGGAGGGCCTCATCAGCCCCAGCATTTT.

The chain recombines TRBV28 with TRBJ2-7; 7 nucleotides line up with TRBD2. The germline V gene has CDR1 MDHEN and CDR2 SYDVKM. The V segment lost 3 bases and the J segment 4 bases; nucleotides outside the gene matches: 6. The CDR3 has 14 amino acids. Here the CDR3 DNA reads TGTGCCAGCAGTTTCTCCCGCGGGAGTTACGAGCAGTACTTC. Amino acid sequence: CASSFSRGSYEQYF.

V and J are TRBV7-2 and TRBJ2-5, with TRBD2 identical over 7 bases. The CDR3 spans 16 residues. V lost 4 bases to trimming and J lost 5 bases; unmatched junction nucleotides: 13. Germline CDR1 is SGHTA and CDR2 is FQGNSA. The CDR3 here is CASSSGTGWGGETQYF. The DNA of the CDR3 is TGTGCCAGCAGCTCAGGGACGGGATGGGGAGGGGAGACCCAGTACTTC. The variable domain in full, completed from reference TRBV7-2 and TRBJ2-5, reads GAGVSQSPSNKVTEKGKDVELRCDPISGHTALYWYRQSLGQGLEFLIYFQGNSAPDKSGLPSDRFSAERTGGSVSTLTIQRTQQEDSAVYLCASSSGTGWGGETQYFGPGTRLLVL.

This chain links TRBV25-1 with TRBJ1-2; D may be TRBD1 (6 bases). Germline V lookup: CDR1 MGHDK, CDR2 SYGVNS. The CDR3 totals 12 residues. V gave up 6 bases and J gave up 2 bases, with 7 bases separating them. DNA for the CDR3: TGTGCCAGCAGAGGACAGAACTATGGCTACACCTTC. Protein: CASRGQNYGYTF.

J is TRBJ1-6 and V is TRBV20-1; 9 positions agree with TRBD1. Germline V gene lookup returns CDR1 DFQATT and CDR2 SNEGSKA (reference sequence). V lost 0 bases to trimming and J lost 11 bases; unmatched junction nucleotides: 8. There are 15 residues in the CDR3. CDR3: CSARDSGQGIAPLHF. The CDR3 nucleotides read TGCAGTGCTAGAGACTCGGGACAGGGAATTGCACCCCTCCACTTT.

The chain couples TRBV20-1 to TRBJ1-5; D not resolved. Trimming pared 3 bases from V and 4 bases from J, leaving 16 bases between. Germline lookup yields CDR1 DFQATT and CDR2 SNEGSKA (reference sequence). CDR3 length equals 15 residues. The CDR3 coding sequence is TGCAGTGCTAGGCACAGAGGGAATCGGAATCAGCCCCAGCATTTT. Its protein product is CSARHRGNRNQPQHF.

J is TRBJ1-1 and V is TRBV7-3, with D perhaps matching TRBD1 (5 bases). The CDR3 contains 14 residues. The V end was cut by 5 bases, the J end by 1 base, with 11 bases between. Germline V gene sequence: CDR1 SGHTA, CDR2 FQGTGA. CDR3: CASSRQGGNTEAFF. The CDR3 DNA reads TGTGCCAGCAGCCGCCAGGGCGGGAACACTGAAGCTTTCTTT.

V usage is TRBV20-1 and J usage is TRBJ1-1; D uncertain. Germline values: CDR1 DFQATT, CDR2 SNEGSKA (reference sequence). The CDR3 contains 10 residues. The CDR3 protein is CSVGDTEAFF. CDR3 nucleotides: TGCAGCGTCGGGGACACTGAAGCTTTCTTT.

The CDR3 DNA is TGTGCCACCAGTTCTCGGAATAATGGCTACACCTTC. Translated, it gives CATSSRNNGYTF. This chain uses TRBV24-1 with TRBJ1-2, with D uncertain. From germline, CDR1 is KGHDR and CDR2 SFDVKD. This CDR3 is built from 12 residues. V was cut by 6 bases and J by 6 bases, with 10 bases left in between.

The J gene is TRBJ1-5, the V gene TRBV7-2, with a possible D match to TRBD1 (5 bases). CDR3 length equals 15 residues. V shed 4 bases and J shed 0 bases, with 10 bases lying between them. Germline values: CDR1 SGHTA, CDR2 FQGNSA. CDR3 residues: CASSSGTDSNQPQHF. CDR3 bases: TGTGCCAGCAGCTCCGGGACGGATAGCAATCAGCCCCAGCATTTT.

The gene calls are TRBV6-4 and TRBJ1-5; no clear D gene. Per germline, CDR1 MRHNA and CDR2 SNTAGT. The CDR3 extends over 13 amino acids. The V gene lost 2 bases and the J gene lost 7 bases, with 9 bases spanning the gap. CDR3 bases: TGTGCCAGCAGTGACGAACCGGGGCAGCCCCAGCATTTT. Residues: CASSDEPGQPQHF.

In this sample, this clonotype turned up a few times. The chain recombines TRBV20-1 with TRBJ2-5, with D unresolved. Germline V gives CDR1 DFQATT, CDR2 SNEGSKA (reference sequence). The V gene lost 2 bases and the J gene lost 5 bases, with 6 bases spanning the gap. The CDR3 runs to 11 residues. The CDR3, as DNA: TGCAGTGCTAGAAACCTCGAGACCCAGTACTTC. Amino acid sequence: CSARNLETQYF.

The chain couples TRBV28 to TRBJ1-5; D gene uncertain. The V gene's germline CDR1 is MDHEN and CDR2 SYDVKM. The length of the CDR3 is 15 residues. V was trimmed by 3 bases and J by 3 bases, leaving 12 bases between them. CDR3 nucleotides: TGTGCCAGCAGTTTGGGTGGAGGTCCCAATCAGCCCCAGCATTTT. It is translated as CASSLGGGPNQPQHF.

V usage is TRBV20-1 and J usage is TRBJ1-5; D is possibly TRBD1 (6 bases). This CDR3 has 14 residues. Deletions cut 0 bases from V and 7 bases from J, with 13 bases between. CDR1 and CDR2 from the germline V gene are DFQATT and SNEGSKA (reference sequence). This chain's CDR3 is CSARDIRGGQPQHF. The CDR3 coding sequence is TGCAGTGCTAGAGATATCAGGGGAGGCCAGCCCCAGCATTTT.